This T cell receptor (beta chain) was found in a study of neoadjuvant nivolumab and ipilimumab in lung cancer. Study details: The combination arm added day-1 ipilimumab 1 mg/kg to nivolumab 3 mg/kg on days 1, 15, 29.

V gave up 3 bases and J gave up 5 bases, with 20 bases separating them. The length of the CDR3 is 16 residues. Germline V gene lookup returns CDR1 KGHSH and CDR2 LQKENI. This clone was picked up one time. Its antigen is unidentified. Study-level results: TCR clonality did not significantly correlate with pathologic tumor regression.

Measured with immunoSEQ multiplex PCR; TCRdb has only the in-frame clones, and not every one. The data contain some 25,000 clones, 76% of them seen just once; the ten biggest clones take up 18%. The rearrangement links TRBV18 to TRBJ2-7; D ambiguous. The sequence came from an adult with non-small cell lung cancer. The input for sequencing was tumor tissue, taken after neoadjuvant nivolumab, alone or with ipilimumab, at or shortly before surgery. The CDR3 nucleotides read TGTGCCAGCTCACCGGGGTGGACCCTACGCACCCACGAGCAGTACTTC. Translated: CASSPGWTLRTHEQYF. The variable domain in full, completed from reference TRBV18 and TRBJ2-7, reads NAGVMQNPRHLVRRRGQEARLRCSPMKGHSHVYWYRQLPEEGLKFMVYLQKENIIDESGMPKERFSAEFPKEGPSILRIQQVVRGDSAAYFCASSPGWTLRTHEQYFGPGTRLTVT.